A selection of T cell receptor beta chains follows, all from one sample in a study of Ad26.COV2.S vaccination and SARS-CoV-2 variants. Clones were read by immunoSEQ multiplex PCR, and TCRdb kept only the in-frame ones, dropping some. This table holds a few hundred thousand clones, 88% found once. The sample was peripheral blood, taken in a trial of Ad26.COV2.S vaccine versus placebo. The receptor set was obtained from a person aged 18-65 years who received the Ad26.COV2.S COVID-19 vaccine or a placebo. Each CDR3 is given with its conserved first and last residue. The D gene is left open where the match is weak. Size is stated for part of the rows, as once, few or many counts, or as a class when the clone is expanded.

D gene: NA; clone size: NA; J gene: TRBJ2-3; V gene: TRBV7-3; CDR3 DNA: TGTGCCAGCAGCCGAGAGAGGAGCACAGATACGCAGTATTTT; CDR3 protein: CASSRERSTDTQYF
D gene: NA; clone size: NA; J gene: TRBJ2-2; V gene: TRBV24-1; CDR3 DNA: TGTGCCACCAGTGAAGCCATCGCGAACACCGGGGAGCTGTTTTTT; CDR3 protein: CATSEAIANTGELFF
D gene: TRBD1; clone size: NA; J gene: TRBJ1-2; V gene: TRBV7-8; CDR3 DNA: TGTGCCAGCAGCACCCGGACAGGGCCTAACTATGGCTACACCTTC; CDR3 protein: CASSTRTGPNYGYTF
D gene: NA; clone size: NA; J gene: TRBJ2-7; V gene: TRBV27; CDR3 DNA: TGTGCCAGCAGTTCTGCTCTTGGACAGACCGCCTACGAGCAGTACTTC; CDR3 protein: CASSSALGQTAYEQYF
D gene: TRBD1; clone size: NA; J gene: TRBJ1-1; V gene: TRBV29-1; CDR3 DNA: TGCAGCGGGGGGACAGGGGACACTGAAGCTTTCTTT; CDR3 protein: CSGGTGDTEAFF
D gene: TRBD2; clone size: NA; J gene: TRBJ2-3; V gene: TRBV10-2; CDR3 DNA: TGCGCCAGCGACCGCGGGGGGGCGGTAGATACGCAGTATTTT; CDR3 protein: CASDRGGAVDTQYF
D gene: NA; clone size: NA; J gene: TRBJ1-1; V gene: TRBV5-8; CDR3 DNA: TGTGCCAGCAGCTTTTTTATTAGGGGAGAGAACACTGAAGCTTTCTTT; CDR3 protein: CASSFFIRGENTEAFF
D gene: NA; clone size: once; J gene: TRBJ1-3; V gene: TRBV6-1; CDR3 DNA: TGTGCCAGCAGTGTAGGAGGGGTACTCGGGTATGGAAACACCATATATTTT; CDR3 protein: CASSVGGVLGYGNTIYF
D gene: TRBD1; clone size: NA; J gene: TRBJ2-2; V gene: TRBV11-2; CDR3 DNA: TGTGCCAGCTCCAAACAAGGGGGCATGGACACCGGGGAGCTGTTTTTT; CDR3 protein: CASSKQGGMDTGELFF
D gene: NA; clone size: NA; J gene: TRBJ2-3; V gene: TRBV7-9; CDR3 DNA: TGTGCCAGCAGCTTAAATCCCGATACGCAGTATTTT; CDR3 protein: CASSLNPDTQYF